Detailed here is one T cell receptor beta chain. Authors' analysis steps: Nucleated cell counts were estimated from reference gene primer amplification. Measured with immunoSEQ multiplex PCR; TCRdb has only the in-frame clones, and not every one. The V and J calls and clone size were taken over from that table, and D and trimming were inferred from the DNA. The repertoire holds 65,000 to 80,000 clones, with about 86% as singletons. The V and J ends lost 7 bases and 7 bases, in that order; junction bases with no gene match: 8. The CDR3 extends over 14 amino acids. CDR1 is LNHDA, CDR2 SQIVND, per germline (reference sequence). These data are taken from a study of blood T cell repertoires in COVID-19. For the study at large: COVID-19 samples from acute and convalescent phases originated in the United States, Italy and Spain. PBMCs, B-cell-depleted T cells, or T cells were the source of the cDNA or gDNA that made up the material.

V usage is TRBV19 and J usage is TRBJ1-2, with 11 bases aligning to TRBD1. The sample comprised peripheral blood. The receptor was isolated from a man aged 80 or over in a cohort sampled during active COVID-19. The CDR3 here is CASTTGTGGIGYTF. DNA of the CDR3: TGTGCCAGTACCACCGGGACAGGGGGTATTGGCTACACCTTC.